This T cell receptor (beta chain) derives from a study of blood T cells in healthy people across ages. Points from the study as a whole: There were more naive CD4+ cells and higher diversity in long-lived donors than in aged donors.

Total RNA amounts of at least 5 micrograms were extracted per sample. It was with a sample-barcoded 5' primer and a J-beta primer mix that a second PCR of roughly 7 to 12 cycles was run. A template-switch adaptor that had 12 random nucleotides put a tag on each cDNA molecule. A single record per CDR3 protein comes from TCRdb applying MiXCR to the 5' RACE reads. This sample has roughly 1,500,000 distinct CDR3 sequences, with approximately 38% found just once. About this clonotype itself: Its target is not known.

This CDR3 has 12 residues. The ends were cut back, 8 bases at V and 13 bases at J, with 18 bases in the middle. Per the germline V gene, CDR1 is MNHNS and CDR2 is SASEGT. J is TRBJ2-1 and V is TRBV6-1, with D possibly TRBD2 on 6 matching bases. The sample taken for sequencing was blood. This receptor was identified in a woman younger than 30 in good health. Here the CDR3 DNA reads TGTGCCAGCTATCCCGCCTGGGGGGACCAGTTCTTC. Translating it yields CASYPAWGDQFF.